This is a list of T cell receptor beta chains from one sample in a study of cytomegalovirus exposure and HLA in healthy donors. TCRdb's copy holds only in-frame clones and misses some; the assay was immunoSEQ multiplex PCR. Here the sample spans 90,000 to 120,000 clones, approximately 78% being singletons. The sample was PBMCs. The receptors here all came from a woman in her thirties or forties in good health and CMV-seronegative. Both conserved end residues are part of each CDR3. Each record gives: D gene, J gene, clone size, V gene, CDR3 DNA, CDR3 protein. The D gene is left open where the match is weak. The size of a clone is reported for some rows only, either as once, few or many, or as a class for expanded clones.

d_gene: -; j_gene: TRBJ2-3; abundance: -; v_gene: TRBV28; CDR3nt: TGTGCCAGCAGTGGGTTGGGCGGGACCACAGATACGCAGTATTTT; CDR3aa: CASSGLGGTTDTQYF
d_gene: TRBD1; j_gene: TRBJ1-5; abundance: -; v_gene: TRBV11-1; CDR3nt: TGTGCCAGCAGCTTAGTGGACAGGAGAAAGAATCAGCCCCAGCATTTT; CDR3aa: CASSLVDRRKNQPQHF
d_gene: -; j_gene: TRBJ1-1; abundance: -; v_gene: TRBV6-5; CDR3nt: TGTGCCAGCAGTTACTTACGGGCAGGGATGGCTGAAGCTTTCTTT; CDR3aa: CASSYLRAGMAEAFF
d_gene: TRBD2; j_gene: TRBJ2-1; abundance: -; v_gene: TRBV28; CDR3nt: TGTGCCAGCAGTTTCTTAAGAGGGAGGGCCGTAGACAATGAGCAGTTCTTC; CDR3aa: CASSFLRGRAVDNEQFF
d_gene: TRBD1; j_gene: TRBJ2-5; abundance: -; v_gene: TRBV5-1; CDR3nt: TGCGCCAGCAGCTCGGGTACAGGGGGCGAGGAGACCCAGTACTTC; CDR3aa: CASSSGTGGEETQYF
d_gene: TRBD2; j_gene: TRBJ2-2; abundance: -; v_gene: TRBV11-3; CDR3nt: TGTGCCAGCAGCTTGGGGGGGTCTCCCGGGGAGCTGTTTTTT; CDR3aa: CASSLGGSPGELFF
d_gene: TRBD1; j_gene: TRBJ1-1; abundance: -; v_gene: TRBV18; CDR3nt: TGTGCCAGCTCCGCGACAGGGGATAACACTGAAGCTTTCTTT; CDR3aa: CASSATGDNTEAFF
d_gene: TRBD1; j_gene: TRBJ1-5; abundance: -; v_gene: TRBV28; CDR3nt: TGTGCCAGCAGGCGGACAGGGCCAAATCAGCCCCAGCATTTT; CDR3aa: CASRRTGPNQPQHF
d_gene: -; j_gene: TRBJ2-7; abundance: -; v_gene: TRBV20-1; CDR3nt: TGCAGTGCTAGAGACCTATACGAGCAGTACTTC; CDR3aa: CSARDLYEQYF
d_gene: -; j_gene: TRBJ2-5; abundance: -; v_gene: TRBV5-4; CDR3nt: TGTGCCGTCACAGGGAATGGAGAGACCCAGTACTTC; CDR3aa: CAVTGNGETQYF
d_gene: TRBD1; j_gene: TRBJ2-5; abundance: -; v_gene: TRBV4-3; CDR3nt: TGCGCCAGCAGCCAAGATTCGTCAGGGGGTATGAAAGAGACCCAGTACTTC; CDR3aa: CASSQDSSGGMKETQYF
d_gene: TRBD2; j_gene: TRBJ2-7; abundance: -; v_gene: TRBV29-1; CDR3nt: TGCAGCGTTGCCGGACTCGCGGGGGGCTACGAGCAGTACTTC; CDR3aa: CSVAGLAGGYEQYF
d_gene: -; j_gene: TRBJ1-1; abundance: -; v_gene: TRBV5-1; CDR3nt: TGCGCCAGCAGCCCAGGGCAGAACACTGAAGCTTTCTTT; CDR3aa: CASSPGQNTEAFF
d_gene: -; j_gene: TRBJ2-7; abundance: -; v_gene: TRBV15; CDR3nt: TGTGCCACCAGCAGACCCCGGGGGACGGTCTCCTACGAGCAGTACTTC; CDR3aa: CATSRPRGTVSYEQYF
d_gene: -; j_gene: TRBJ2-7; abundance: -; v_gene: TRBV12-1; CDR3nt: TGTGCCAGCAGCTTTGCTTTGCGGGGACAGAAATGCTACGAGCAGTACTTC; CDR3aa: CASSFALRGQKCYEQYF
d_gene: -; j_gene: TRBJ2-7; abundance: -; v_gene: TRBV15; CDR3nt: TGTGCCACCAGCAGAGATGGGCGCGAGCAGTACTTC; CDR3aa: CATSRDGREQYF
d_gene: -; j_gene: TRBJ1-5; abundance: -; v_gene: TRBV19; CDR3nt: TGTGCCAGTAGTATACAGCAGGATGGGCCCCAGCATTTT; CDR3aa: CASSIQQDGPQHF
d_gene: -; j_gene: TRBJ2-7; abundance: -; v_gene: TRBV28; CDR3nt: TGTGCCAGCAGTTCCCCTACCGACTACGAGCAGTACTTC; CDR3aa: CASSSPTDYEQYF
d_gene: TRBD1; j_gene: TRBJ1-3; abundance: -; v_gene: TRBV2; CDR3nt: TGTGCCAGCCCAAGAGACAGGGGGGGAAACACCATATATTTT; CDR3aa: CASPRDRGGNTIYF
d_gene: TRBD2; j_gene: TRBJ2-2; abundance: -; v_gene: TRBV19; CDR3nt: TGTGCCTCCTTACTAGCGCCAAACACCGGGGAGCTGTTTTTT; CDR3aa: CASLLAPNTGELFF
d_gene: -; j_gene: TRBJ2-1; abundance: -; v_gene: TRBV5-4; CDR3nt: TGTGCCAGCAGACAGGACCTCGGGGAGCAGTTCTTC; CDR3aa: CASRQDLGEQFF
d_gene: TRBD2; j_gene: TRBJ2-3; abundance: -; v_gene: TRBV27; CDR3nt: TGTGCCAGCAGTTTACTAGCGGGAGTCGCGGCAGATACGCAGTATTTT; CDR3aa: CASSLLAGVAADTQYF
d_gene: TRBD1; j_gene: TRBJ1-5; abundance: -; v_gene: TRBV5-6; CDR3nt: TGTGCCAGCAGCTCCGGACAGGGCATCAATCAGCCCCAGCATTTT; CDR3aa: CASSSGQGINQPQHF
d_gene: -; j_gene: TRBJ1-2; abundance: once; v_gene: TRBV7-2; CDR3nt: TGTGCCAGCAGCTTACGGGGGGTGGGTATCTATGGCTACACCTTC; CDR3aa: CASSLRGVGIYGYTF
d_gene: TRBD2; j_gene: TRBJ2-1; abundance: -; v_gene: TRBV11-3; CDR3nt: TGTGCCAGCAGCCGAACTAGCGGGAGCGATGAGCAGTTCTTC; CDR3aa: CASSRTSGSDEQFF
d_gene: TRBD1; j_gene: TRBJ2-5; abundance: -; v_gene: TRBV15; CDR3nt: TGTGCCACCAGCAGAGAACTGACAGGGAGCCTAGGGAAGACCCAGTACTTC; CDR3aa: CATSRELTGSLGKTQYF
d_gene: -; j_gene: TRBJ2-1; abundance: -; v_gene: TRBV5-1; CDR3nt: TGCGCCAGCAGCTCGATTAACGGGGATGAGCAGTTCTTC; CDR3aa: CASSSINGDEQFF
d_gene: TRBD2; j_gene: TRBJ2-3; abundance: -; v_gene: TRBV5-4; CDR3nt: TGTGCCATATCTGCTAGCGGGAGGGCCACAGATACGCAGTATTTT; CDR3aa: CAISASGRATDTQYF
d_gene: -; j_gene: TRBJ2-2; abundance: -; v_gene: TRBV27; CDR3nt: TGTGCCAGCAGTTTATCGGGGGGGCCTTGGACCGGGGAGCTGTTTTTT; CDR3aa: CASSLSGGPWTGELFF
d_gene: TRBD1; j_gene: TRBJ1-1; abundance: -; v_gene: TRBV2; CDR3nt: TGTGCCAGCAGTGTGGAGGACAGGGGGCCGAACACTGAAGCTTTCTTT; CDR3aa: CASSVEDRGPNTEAFF
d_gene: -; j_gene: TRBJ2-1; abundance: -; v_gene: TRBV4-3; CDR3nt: TGCGCCAGCAGCCAAGATTGGGTTGGAGACAATGAGCAGTTCTTC; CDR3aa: CASSQDWVGDNEQFF
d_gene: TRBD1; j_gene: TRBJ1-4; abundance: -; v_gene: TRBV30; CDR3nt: TGTGCCTGGAGTTTACAGGGGGCGAGGGAAAAACTGTTTTTT; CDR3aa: CAWSLQGAREKLFF